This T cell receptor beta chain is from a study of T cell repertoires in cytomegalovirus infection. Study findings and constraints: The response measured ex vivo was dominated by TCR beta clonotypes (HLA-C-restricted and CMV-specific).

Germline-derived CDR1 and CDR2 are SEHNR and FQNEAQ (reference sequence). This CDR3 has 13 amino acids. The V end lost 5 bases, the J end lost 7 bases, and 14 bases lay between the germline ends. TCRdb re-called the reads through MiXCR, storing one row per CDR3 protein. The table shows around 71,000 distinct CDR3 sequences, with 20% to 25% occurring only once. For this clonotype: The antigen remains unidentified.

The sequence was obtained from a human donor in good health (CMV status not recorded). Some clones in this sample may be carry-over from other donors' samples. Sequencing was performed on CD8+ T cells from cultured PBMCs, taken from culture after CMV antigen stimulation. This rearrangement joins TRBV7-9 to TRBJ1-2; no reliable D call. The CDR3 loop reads CASSMDVGGGYTF. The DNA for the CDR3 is TGTGCCAGCAGCATGGACGTAGGAGGTGGCTACACCTTC.